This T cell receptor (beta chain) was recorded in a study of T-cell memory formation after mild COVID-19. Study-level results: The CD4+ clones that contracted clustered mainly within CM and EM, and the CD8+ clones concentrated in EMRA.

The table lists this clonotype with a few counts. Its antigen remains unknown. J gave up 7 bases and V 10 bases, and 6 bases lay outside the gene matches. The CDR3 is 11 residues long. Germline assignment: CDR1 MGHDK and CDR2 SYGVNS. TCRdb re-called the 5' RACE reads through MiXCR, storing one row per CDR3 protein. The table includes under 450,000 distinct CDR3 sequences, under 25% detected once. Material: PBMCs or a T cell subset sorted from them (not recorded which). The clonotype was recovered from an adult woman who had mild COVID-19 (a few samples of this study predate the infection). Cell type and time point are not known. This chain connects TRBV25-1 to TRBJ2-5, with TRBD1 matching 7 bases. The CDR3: CATRQGRTQYF. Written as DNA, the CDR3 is TGTGCCACCCGACAGGGCCGGACCCAGTACTTC.